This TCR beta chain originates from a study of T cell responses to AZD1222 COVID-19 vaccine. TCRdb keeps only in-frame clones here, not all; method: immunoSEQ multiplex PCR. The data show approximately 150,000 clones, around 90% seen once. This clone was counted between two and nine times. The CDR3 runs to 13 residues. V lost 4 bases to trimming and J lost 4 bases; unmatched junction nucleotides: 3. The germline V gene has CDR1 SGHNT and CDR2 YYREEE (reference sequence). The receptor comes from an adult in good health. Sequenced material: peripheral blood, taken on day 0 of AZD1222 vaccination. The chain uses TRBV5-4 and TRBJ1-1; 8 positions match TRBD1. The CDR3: CASSRGQGTEAFF. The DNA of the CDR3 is TGTGCCAGCAGCCGAGGACAGGGCACTGAAGCTTTCTTT.